A single sample is the source of the 31 T cell receptor beta chains below, sequenced in a study of blood T cell repertoires in COVID-19. Generated by immunoSEQ multiplex PCR, the TCRdb table keeps only in-frame clones and is missing some. The data hold fewer than 350,000 clones, with about 85% observed a single time. The sequencing sample was made of PBMCs or T cells enriched from blood (not recorded which). The receptors stem from a woman aged 25 to 39 who had been exposed to COVID-19.

The rearrangement uses TRBV5-8 and TRBJ1-2; 7 bases agree with TRBD1. This CDR3 comprises 15 residues. Germline values: CDR1 SGHTS, CDR2 YDEGEE. Unmatched junction bases numbered 9, after V lost 3 bases and J lost 4 bases. CDR3 DNA: TGTGCCAGCAGCTCACTTCGGGACAGTTTCTATGGCTACACCTTC. This codes for CASSSLRDSFYGYTF.

The V gene is TRBV6-6, the J gene TRBJ2-1, with D possibly matching TRBD1 (6 bases). V lost 6 bases and J lost 5, with 14 bases in between. Germline CDR1 reads MNHNY; CDR2 reads SVGAGI (reference sequence). This CDR3 is 14 amino acids long. The CDR3 here is CASSRRDTNNEQFF. The CDR3 nucleotides read TGTGCCAGCAGCCGCCGGGACACAAACAATGAGCAGTTCTTC.

The genes are TRBV7-9 and TRBJ1-6, with 8 bases identical to TRBD1. V lost 4 bases to trimming and J lost 10 bases; unmatched junction nucleotides: 6. Per germline, CDR1 SEHNR and CDR2 FQNEAQ (reference sequence). The CDR3 length is 14 residues. The CDR3 region has the DNA TGTGCCAGCAGCTATGACAGGGGTGGATCACCCCTCCACTTT. It specifies CASSYDRGGSPLHF.

The chain has TRBV4-3 and TRBJ1-6, with D possibly matching TRBD1 (6 bases). Trimming shortened V by 6 bases and J by 7 bases, and 19 bases separated the two germline ends. This CDR3 has 16 amino acids. Germline CDR1 LGHNA, CDR2 YSLEER. The CDR3 DNA follows: TGCGCCAGCAGACCTACACAACAGGGTGGGAATTCACCCCTCCACTTT. Translating gives CASRPTQQGGNSPLHF.

The CDR3 protein is CASSLPRGGNTEAFF. The CDR3 DNA is TGTGCCAGCAGCTTACCCCGCGGGGGGAACACTGAAGCTTTCTTT. The chain recombines TRBV11-1 with TRBJ1-1, with a tentative D call TRBD1 (5 bases). The CDR3 totals 15 residues. Trimming removed 2 bases from V and 1 base from J, with 11 bases in between. Germline assignment: CDR1 SGHAT and CDR2 FQDESV (reference sequence).

V usage is TRBV5-6 and J usage is TRBJ2-3, with a possible D match to TRBD1 (5 bases). The ends were cut back, 0 bases at V and 9 bases at J, with 8 bases in the middle. The CDR3 has 12 amino acids. Per germline, CDR1 SGHDT and CDR2 YYEEEE. DNA for the CDR3: TGTGCCAGCAGCTTGGGGTCAGGGACGCAGTATTTT. It encodes CASSLGSGTQYF.

This chain links TRBV3-1 (or the pseudogene TRBV3-2) with TRBJ1-6, with TRBD1 identical over 7 bases. Unmatched junction bases numbered 11, after V lost 0 bases and J lost 9 bases. CDR1 and CDR2 from the germline V gene are LGHDT and YNNKEL (reference sequence). This CDR3 contains 17 residues. DNA of the CDR3: TGTGCCAGCAGCCAAGACGGAGTAAAGGGGGCTGGTTCACCCCTCCACTTT. Translated: CASSQDGVKGAGSPLHF.

This chain connects TRBV3-1 (or the pseudogene TRBV3-2) to TRBJ1-6, with 8 nucleotides matching TRBD1. V lost 2 bases, J lost 10 bases, and 7 bases stayed unmatched. The germline CDR1 and CDR2 sequences are LGHDT and YNNKEL (reference sequence). This CDR3 has 15 residues. CDR3 residues: CASSQNSGGGSPLHF. As DNA, the CDR3 is TGTGCCAGCAGCCAAAACTCAGGGGGCGGATCACCCCTCCACTTT.

The rearrangement uses TRBV28 and TRBJ2-2; TRBD1 might be the D (6 bases). V was trimmed by 6 bases and J by 3 bases, leaving 8 bases between them. The CDR3 totals 13 residues. The germline V gene has CDR1 MDHEN and CDR2 SYDVKM. CDR3 nucleotides: TGTGCCAGCAGGGACAGATACACCGGGGAGCTGTTTTTT. Amino acid sequence: CASRDRYTGELFF. Combining the CDR3 with reference TRBV28 and TRBJ2-2 gives the whole variable domain DVKVTQSSRYLVKRTGEKVFLECVQDMDHENMFWYRQDPGLGLRLIYFSYDVKMKEKGDIPEGYSVSREKKERFSLILESASTNQTSMYLCASRDRYTGELFFGEGSRLTVL.

The chain couples TRBV3-1 (or the pseudogene TRBV3-2) to TRBJ2-2; D may be TRBD1 (6 bases). Between the trimmed V and J ends, which lost 0 bases and 6 bases, there was a span of 17 bases. CDR1 and CDR2 from the germline V gene are LGHDT and YNNKEL (reference sequence). The CDR3 is 17 residues long. Written as DNA, the CDR3 is TGTGCCAGCAGCCAAGACGGAATTTGGGGGCGCCCCGGGGAGCTGTTTTTT. Protein product: CASSQDGIWGRPGELFF.

J is TRBJ1-2 and V is TRBV28; no firm D call. Germline CDR1 is MDHEN and CDR2 is SYDVKM. The germline V and J ends were trimmed by 4 bases and 2 bases, with 8 bases remaining between them. CDR3 length: 13 amino acids. The CDR3 nucleotides read TGTGCCAGCAGTTCGAGGCAGAACTATGGCTACACCTTC. It is translated as CASSSRQNYGYTF.

The chain uses TRBV3-1 (or the pseudogene TRBV3-2) and TRBJ2-2, with 7 bases matching TRBD1. The germline gives CDR1 LGHDT, CDR2 YNNKEL (reference sequence). J gave up 1 base and V 1 base, and 9 bases lay outside the gene matches. This CDR3 is 18 amino acids long. CDR3 nucleotides: TGTGCCAGCAGCCAAGCTCTGTTGGGACAGATGAACACCGGGGAGCTGTTTTTT. It specifies CASSQALLGQMNTGELFF.

The rearrangement links TRBV5-1 to TRBJ1-2, with 7 bases identical to TRBD1. The CDR3 is 21 amino acids. The V gene end was trimmed by 2 bases and the J gene end by 7 bases; junction bases not matched to a gene: 29. Germline V gene data show CDR1 as SGHRS and CDR2 as YFSETQ. As DNA, the CDR3 is TGCGCCAGCAGCTTTAGGAGCGCTACCGTCGACAGGGTATTTCTCCCGGTTGGCTACACCTTC. The encoded protein is CASSFRSATVDRVFLPVGYTF.

This clone was found once. This chain joins TRBV12-5 and TRBJ1-3, with a weak D call TRBD1 (5 bases). This CDR3 has 14 amino acids. From germline, CDR1 is LGHNT and CDR2 FRNRAP. V lost 5 bases, J lost 1 base, and 9 bases lay in between. CDR3 in DNA: TGTGCTAGTGGTCTCGGACAATCTGGAAACACCATATATTTT. This codes for CASGLGQSGNTIYF.

The J gene is TRBJ2-7, the V gene TRBV6-1; D uncertain. This CDR3 is 14 amino acids long. The germline V and J ends were trimmed by 1 base and 1 base, with 8 bases remaining between them. Per germline, CDR1 MNHNS and CDR2 SASEGT. The CDR3 DNA reads TGTGCCAGCAGTGAAGAGAACATATCCTACGAGCAGTACTTC. Protein: CASSEENISYEQYF.

V is TRBV28 and J is TRBJ1-2; TRBD1 matches 7 bases. The junction had 8 bases not matched to a gene; V was cut back by 7 bases and J by 3 bases. Looked up from germline, CDR1 is MDHEN and CDR2 is SYDVKM. The CDR3 runs 14 residues. CDR3 DNA: TGTGCCAGCACCCCGACAGGGTTCGACTATGGCTACACCTTC. This translates into CASTPTGFDYGYTF.

The chain couples TRBV12-5 to TRBJ1-3; 9 nucleotides align to TRBD1. V lost 2 bases, J lost 8 bases, and 4 bases stayed unmatched. The CDR3 consists of 14 residues. Germline CDR1 reads LGHNT; CDR2 reads FRNRAP. CDR3 in DNA: TGTGCTAGTGGTTTGACAGGGGGCGGCGACACCATATATTTT. Amino acid sequence: CASGLTGGGDTIYF.

The chain combines TRBV2 with TRBJ1-2; the D gene is possibly TRBD1 (5 bases). The length of the CDR3 is 14 residues. CDR1 is SNHLY, CDR2 FYNNEI, per germline. Trimming cost V 2 bases and J 5 bases, with 12 bases left between them. For the CDR3, the DNA is TGTGCCAGCAGTGAACAGGGCTCGAATTATGGCTACACCTTC. Amino acids: CASSEQGSNYGYTF.

The chain uses TRBV7-2 and TRBJ1-1; D perhaps matches TRBD1 (6 bases). Trimming shortened V by 4 bases and J by 4 bases, and 22 bases separated the two germline ends. The CDR3 consists of 17 residues. From germline, CDR1 is SGHTA and CDR2 FQGNSA. CDR3 sequence reads: CASSSRGGAGFSTEAFF. DNA for the CDR3: TGTGCCAGCAGCTCCCGAGGGGGGGCGGGGTTTAGCACTGAAGCTTTCTTT.

The J gene is TRBJ1-4, the V gene TRBV3-1 (or the pseudogene TRBV3-2); the match to TRBD1 covers 11 bases. The CDR3 runs 13 residues. Germline lookup yields CDR1 LGHDT and CDR2 YNNKEL (reference sequence). V lost 3 bases, J lost 10 bases, and 1 base stayed unmatched. The chain's CDR3 is CASSQGQGVKLFF. Here the CDR3 DNA reads TGTGCCAGCAGCCAGGGACAGGGGGTAAAACTGTTTTTT.

This chain joins TRBV7-2 and TRBJ2-3; D is uncertain. The V end was cut by 1 base, the J end by 4 bases, with 12 bases between. The V gene's germline CDR1 is SGHTA and CDR2 FQGNSA. The length of the CDR3 is 15 residues. The DNA of the CDR3 is TGTGCCAGCAGCTTAGGATTAGTTTCGGCAGATACGCAGTATTTT. Translation: CASSLGLVSADTQYF.

This clone was observed once. DNA of the CDR3: TGTGCCAGCTCAACGCGACAGGACTCTGGCTACACCTTC. Its protein is CASSTRQDSGYTF. The chain employs TRBV18 and TRBJ1-2, with D tentatively TRBD1 (6 bases). V lost 5 bases, J lost 7 bases, and 14 bases lay in between. The germline CDR1 and CDR2 sequences are KGHSH and LQKENI. This CDR3 comprises 13 residues.

The chain recombines TRBV10-2 with TRBJ2-2, with 8 bases lining up with TRBD1. Per the germline V gene, CDR1 is WSHSY and CDR2 is SAAADI. The CDR3 covers 14 residues. J gave up 5 bases and V 6 bases, and 5 bases lay outside the gene matches. The DNA for the CDR3 is TGCGCCAGCAGCTTCAGGGGGCGTACCGGGGAGCTGTTTTTT. It yields the protein CASSFRGRTGELFF.

The chain recombines TRBV27 with TRBJ2-7; 9 bases are shared with TRBD1. The CDR3 is 15 amino acids. The germline V gene has CDR1 MNHEY and CDR2 SMNVEV (reference sequence). V gave up 5 bases and J gave up 0 bases; unmatched junction bases: 5. In DNA, the CDR3 is TGTGCCAGCAGTGATAACAGGGGGCCCTCCTACGAGCAGTACTTC. This sequence encodes CASSDNRGPSYEQYF.

This chain uses TRBV14 with TRBJ2-1; 13 bases map to TRBD2. The CDR3 has 17 amino acids. V lost 1 base and J lost 10; bases outside the gene matches: 10. CDR1 and CDR2 from the germline V gene are SGHDN and FVKESK. This CDR3 is CASSQVTGLAGWVEQFF. CDR3 coding DNA: TGTGCCAGCAGCCAAGTAACGGGACTAGCGGGATGGGTAGAGCAGTTCTTC.

The chain carries TRBV4-1 and TRBJ2-7; TRBD2 aligns across 10 bases. J gave up 7 bases and V 1 base, and 10 bases lay outside the gene matches. Germline loops: CDR1 MGHRA, CDR2 YSYEKL. The CDR3 is 16 amino acids. CDR3 residues: CASSQASGSPVDEQYF. The CDR3 nucleotides read TGCGCCAGCAGCCAAGCTAGCGGGAGTCCCGTGGATGAGCAGTACTTC.

The V call is TRBV10-1, the J call TRBJ2-4; possibly TRBD1 for D (5 bases). The CDR3 contains 14 residues. Trimming removed 6 bases from V and 5 bases from J, with 14 bases in between. CDR1 and CDR2 (germline): WNHNN, SYGVQD (reference sequence). As DNA, the CDR3 is TGCGCCAGCAGCGAGAGCGCAGGGCAAAACATTCAGTACTTC. Translated: CASSESAGQNIQYF.

V usage is TRBV7-2 and J usage is TRBJ2-1; weak D call: TRBD2 (5 bases). Germline V gives CDR1 SGHTA, CDR2 FQGNSA. V lost 7 bases and J 5 bases, leaving 12 bases between the germline ends. The CDR3 has 13 amino acids. The CDR3 reads CASTTPGDNEQFF. CDR3 bases: TGTGCCAGCACCACCCCCGGGGACAATGAGCAGTTCTTC. Filled out from reference TRBV7-2 and TRBJ2-1, the complete variable domain reads GAGVSQSPSNKVTEKGKDVELRCDPISGHTALYWYRQSLGQGLEFLIYFQGNSAPDKSGLPSDRFSAERTGGSVSTLTIQRTQQEDSAVYLCASTTPGDNEQFFGPGTRLTVL.

A remark on this clone: The same CDR3 can be traced to other DNA sequences in this sample. The rearrangement joins TRBV7-3 to TRBJ2-2, with TRBD2 matching 9 bases. J was trimmed by 5 bases and V by 5 bases; bases with no gene match: 9. The germline V gene encodes CDR1 SGHTA and CDR2 FQGTGA. This CDR3 has 16 residues. The CDR3 region is CASSPVAGVGTGELFF. The CDR3 DNA sequence: TGTGCCAGCAGCCCCGTAGCGGGAGTTGGTACCGGGGAGCTGTTTTTT.

The chain recombines TRBV4-1 with TRBJ1-3; D remains ambiguous. V lost 0 bases and J 0 bases, leaving 9 bases between the germline ends. The CDR3 runs to 16 residues. Germline lookup yields CDR1 MGHRA and CDR2 YSYEKL. The CDR3 DNA reads TGCGCCAGCAGCCAAGAATCCCCAGGCTCTGGAAACACCATATATTTT. Its protein product is CASSQESPGSGNTIYF.

The chain combines TRBV2 with TRBJ2-7; 12 bases match TRBD2. This CDR3 region has 16 residues. V shed 2 bases and J 3 bases; nucleotides not matched to a gene: 5. In germline, CDR1 is SNHLY, CDR2 FYNNEI. This CDR3 is CASSEMGTSGFYEQYF. The DNA of the CDR3 is TGTGCCAGCAGTGAAATGGGGACTAGCGGGTTCTACGAGCAGTACTTC. Full variable domain (rest looked up from reference TRBV2 and TRBJ2-7): EPEVTQTPSHQVTQMGQEVILRCVPISNHLYFYWYRQILGQKVEFLVSFYNNEISEKSEIFDDQFSVERPDGSNFTLKIRSTKLEDSAMYFCASSEMGTSGFYEQYFGPGTRLTVT.